Listed below are T cell receptor beta chains from one sample, sequenced in a study of blood T cell repertoires in COVID-19. Profiling relied on immunoSEQ multiplex PCR, and the TCRdb table lists in-frame clones only, not all of them. The profile shows 150,000 or so clones, around 80% of them singletons. Sequenced: peripheral blood. The receptors were sampled from a man in his sixties with acute or convalescent COVID-19. Both conserved end residues are part of each CDR3. The order of the fields is J gene, D gene, V gene, clone size, CDR3 DNA, CDR3 protein. D genes are given only for firm matches. Some rows mark clone size as missing; the rest say once, few, many or name a class of expanded clone.

TRBJ2-5 | TRBD2 | TRBV4-2 | . | TGTGCCAGCAGCCAACGGACTAGCGGGGGGGCTGAAGAGACCCAGTACTTC | CASSQRTSGGAEETQYF
TRBJ2-3 | . | TRBV5-6 | few | TGTGCCAGCAGCTTCCCCAGGTTGGGGCCAGATACGCAGTATTTT | CASSFPRLGPDTQYF
TRBJ1-5 | . | TRBV5-8 | . | TGTGCCAGCAGCTTGGTTGGAGGAGAAAATCAGCCCCAGCATTTT | CASSLVGGENQPQHF
TRBJ2-3 | TRBD1 | TRBV20-1 | . | TGCAGTGCTAGTCTACAGGGGGTAACGAGGGGCACAGATACGCAGTATTTT | CSASLQGVTRGTDTQYF
TRBJ1-5 | TRBD1 | TRBV19 | once | TGTGCCAGTAGTACCCGCGGCAGGGGGCAGGATCAGCCCCAGCATTTT | CASSTRGRGQDQPQHF
TRBJ2-3 | . | TRBV27 | . | TGTGCCAGCAGTTTATTCCGTAAAGCCACAGATACGCAGTATTTT | CASSLFRKATDTQYF
TRBJ2-2 | . | TRBV18 | . | TGTGCCAGCTCAAAGCCGACTTTTACCCTCTTCACCGGGGAGCTGTTTTTT | CASSKPTFTLFTGELFF
TRBJ2-7 | TRBD2 | TRBV13 | . | TGTGCCGGGTTTTATAGCGGGAGGGACTACGAGCAGTACTTC | CAGFYSGRDYEQYF
TRBJ1-1 | TRBD1 | TRBV18 | . | TGTGCCAGCTCACCACCTAACAGGGGCGGAACGAACACTGAAGCTTTCTTT | CASSPPNRGGTNTEAFF
TRBJ2-7 | . | TRBV7-9 | . | TGTGCCAGCAGCTTAGGCGGATCATACTACGAGCAGTACTTC | CASSLGGSYYEQYF
TRBJ2-7 | . | TRBV19 | . | TGTGCCAGTAGTGAGTCCTCCTACGAGCAGTACTTC | CASSESSYEQYF
TRBJ2-5 | TRBD2 | TRBV3-1/TRBV3-2 | . | TGTGCCAGCAGCCAAGGTCTAGCGGGGCAAGAGACCCAGTACTTC | CASSQGLAGQETQYF
TRBJ2-7 | TRBD2 | TRBV7-2 | . | TGTGCCAGCAGCTTAATCCCTAGCGGGAGCCTCCTACGCGAGCAGTACTTC | CASSLIPSGSLLREQYF
TRBJ2-7 | TRBD2 | TRBV29-1 | . | TGCAGCGTTGCACGGGAGGGGAGAAAGTACGAGCAGTACTTC | CSVAREGRKYEQYF
TRBJ2-1 | . | TRBV7-2 | . | TGTGCCAGCAGCTCACGACTAGGAGGGGGGGACAATGAGCAGTTCTTC | CASSSRLGGGDNEQFF
TRBJ1-6 | TRBD1 | TRBV6-5 | few | TGTGCCAGCAGTACGGACAGGGCAAATAATTCACCCCTCCACTTT | CASSTDRANNSPLHF
TRBJ2-2 | . | TRBV5-1 | . | TGCGCCAGCAGTAGAGCGGCGAACACCGGGGAGCTGTTTTTT | CASSRAANTGELFF
TRBJ2-1 | TRBD2 | TRBV3-1/TRBV3-2 | . | TGTGCCAGCAGCCAAGATAGGACTAGCGGGGCTGAGCAGTTCTTC | CASSQDRTSGAEQFF